One and the same sample provided the 18 T cell receptor beta chains below, sequenced in a study of shared clonotypes between healthy human individuals (dated by TCRdb to between 2020 and 2021). Receptors were amplified or captured by the immunoSEQ multiplex PCR assay. TCRdb carries this immuneACCESS record with in-frame sequences only. Its versions omit some clonotypes, under half of them owing to an unresolved V gene in the studies checked, with the rest unexplained. Here the sample has more than 2,000,000 clones; just over 90% occur a single time. About 0.13% of the sample is held by the ten biggest clonotypes. Material: naive CD4+ T cells sorted from blood. The cell subset or site label here, explained by the study, means: CD45RA+ positively selected. The receptors here all came from a man aged 18 to 35 in good health.

The chain uses TRBV19 and TRBJ1-2, with 7 bases matching TRBD1. Trimming removed 5 bases from V and 4 bases from J; junction bases left unmatched: 4. Germline CDR1 LNHDA, CDR2 SQIVND (reference sequence). The CDR3 extends over 13 amino acids. CDR3 sequence reads: CASSAQGIYGYTF. CDR3 DNA: TGTGCCAGTAGTGCACAGGGGATCTATGGCTACACCTTC.

The chain uses TRBV13 and TRBJ1-6; D is perhaps TRBD1 (5 bases). The CDR3 spans 16 residues. Germline loops: CDR1 PRHDT, CDR2 FYEKMQ (reference sequence). The V and J ends lost 0 bases and 8 bases respectively, with 14 bases between them. The CDR3 nucleotides read TGTGCCAGCAGCTTAGGCGATGGGAAGGGACATTCACCCCTCCACTTT. Encoded protein: CASSLGDGKGHSPLHF.

The V call is TRBV5-4, the J call TRBJ1-4; 10 bases match TRBD1. V shed 4 bases, J shed 13 bases, and the junction held 4 bases outside the gene matches. This CDR3 is 12 amino acids long. Germline V CDR1 and CDR2: SGHNT, YYREEE (reference sequence). The CDR3 nucleotides are TGTGCCAGCAGCGGGGGGGACAGGGGACTGTTTTTT. Translated: CASSGGDRGLFF.

The chain couples TRBV7-2 to TRBJ1-3; D may be TRBD1 (5 bases). Trimming cost V 5 bases and J 4 bases, with 12 bases left between them. Germline V CDR1 and CDR2: SGHTA, FQGNSA. The CDR3 totals 14 residues. The CDR3 nucleotides are TGTGCCAGCAGCCCCGGCAGGGCCGGAAACACCATATATTTT. Amino acid sequence: CASSPGRAGNTIYF.

The chain has TRBV6-5 and TRBJ1-3, with D uncertain. V was trimmed by 4 bases and J by 3 bases, leaving 10 bases between them. This CDR3 contains 14 residues. Germline V lookup: CDR1 MNHEY, CDR2 SVGAGI. CDR3 in amino acids: CASSSGIVGNTIYF. CDR3 sequence (DNA): TGTGCCAGCAGTTCTGGTATAGTTGGAAACACCATATATTTT.

This rearrangement joins TRBV25-1 to TRBJ1-2, with 7 bases matching TRBD1. This CDR3 spans 14 amino acids. The trim removed 5 bases at V and 0 bases at J, leaving 3 bases unmatched. CDR1 is MGHDK and CDR2 is SYGVNS in the germline V gene. The CDR3 loop reads CASSKDRTNYGYTF. CDR3 DNA: TGTGCCAGCAGTAAGGACAGGACTAACTATGGCTACACCTTC.

This chain joins TRBV29-1 and TRBJ1-2; 9 nucleotides match TRBD1. The CDR3 sequence is 13 residues long. Germline-derived CDR1 and CDR2 are SQVTM and ANQGSEA. Losses at the gene ends were 5 bases for V and 4 bases for J; bases not matched to a gene: 5. The CDR3 sequence is CSVHGQGLYGYTF. The CDR3 DNA sequence: TGCAGCGTTCACGGACAGGGGCTCTATGGCTACACCTTC.

This clone was picked up one time. The rearrangement links TRBV6-5 to TRBJ2-7; TRBD1 matches at 7 bases. In germline, CDR1 is MNHEY, CDR2 SVGAGI. The CDR3 extends over 14 amino acids. Trimming cost V 7 bases and J 2 bases; bases outside gene matches: 8. The CDR3 nucleotides are TGTGCCAGCAAGAAAGACAGGGCAACCTACGAGCAGTACTTC. Its protein is CASKKDRATYEQYF.

The J gene is TRBJ1-3, the V gene TRBV5-8, with 7 bases identical to TRBD1. V gave up 4 bases and J gave up 0 bases; unmatched junction bases: 4. The CDR3 is 15 residues long. Germline values: CDR1 SGHTS, CDR2 YDEGEE. Here the CDR3 DNA reads TGTGCCAGCAGCCTCGAGGGGGCCTCTGGAAACACCATATATTTT. Translating gives CASSLEGASGNTIYF.

The table lists this clone with a count of one. This chain connects TRBV7-2 to TRBJ2-5, with 10 nucleotides matching TRBD1. CDR1 and CDR2 (germline): SGHTA, FQGNSA. This CDR3 has 16 amino acids. The V gene end was trimmed by 5 bases and the J gene end by 5 bases; junction bases not matched to a gene: 11. This CDR3 reads CASSPSRTGGLETQYF. Here the CDR3 DNA reads TGTGCCAGCAGCCCTTCGCGGACAGGGGGTCTTGAGACCCAGTACTTC.

There are a few counts of this clone. The chain joins TRBV27 to TRBJ1-2; D gene ambiguous. V was clipped by 3 bases and J by 4 bases, with 9 bases between them. The length of the CDR3 is 13 residues. The germline CDR1 and CDR2 sequences are MNHEY and SMNVEV (reference sequence). The CDR3 region has the DNA TGTGCCAGCAGTTTTAGAGGTCCCTATGGCTACACCTTC. Protein product: CASSFRGPYGYTF.

This clone has a single count. Here the CDR3 reads CATGDREENTEAFF. The CDR3 nucleotides are TGTGCCACCGGAGACAGGGAGGAGAACACTGAAGCTTTCTTT. The chain has TRBV10-3 and TRBJ1-1; TRBD1 agrees at 7 bases. Per germline, CDR1 ENHRY and CDR2 SYGVKD. The CDR3 runs 14 residues. V dropped 10 bases and J dropped 1; count of bases not matched to a gene: 9.

The rearrangement uses TRBV18 and TRBJ1-2; unclear D gene. Trimming stripped 3 bases from V and 4 bases from J, with 12 bases between. CDR1 is KGHSH, CDR2 LQKENI, per germline. CDR3 length: 14 residues. The CDR3 coding sequence is TGTGCCAGCTCACCTATTGAAAGTTCCTATGGCTACACCTTC. The encoded protein is CASSPIESSYGYTF.

About this clone itself: At the DNA level, this CDR3 is encoded by other sequences in the same sample as well. The V call is TRBV30, the J call TRBJ1-6, with 10 positions matching TRBD1. CDR1 and CDR2 (germline): GTSNPN, SVGIG (reference sequence). The CDR3 sequence is 15 residues long. The V gene end was trimmed by 5 bases and the J gene end by 7 bases; junction bases not matched to a gene: 8. This CDR3 is CAWRFGDRGNSPLHF. DNA for the CDR3: TGTGCCTGGCGGTTTGGGGACAGGGGAAATTCACCCCTCCACTTT. Together with reference TRBV30 and TRBJ1-6, the CDR3 gives the full variable domain: SQTIHQWPATLVQPVGSPLSLECTVEGTSNPNLYWYRQAAGRGLQLLFYSVGIGQISSEVPQNLSASRPQDRQFILSSKKLLLSDSGFYLCAWRFGDRGNSPLHFGNGTRLTVT.

This clone showed up just once. Within the sample, other DNA sequences also encode this same CDR3. CDR3 protein: CASSSGLAGDTDTQYF. The CDR3 region has the DNA TGTGCCAGCAGCTCGGGACTAGCGGGAGACACAGATACGCAGTATTTT. This sequence joins TRBV7-2 and TRBJ2-3, with 14 bases identical to TRBD2. Per germline, CDR1 SGHTA and CDR2 FQGNSA. V shed 4 bases, J shed 2 bases, and the junction held 2 bases outside the gene matches. There are 16 residues in the CDR3. The complete variable domain, with remaining parts taken from reference TRBV7-2 and TRBJ2-3, reads GAGVSQSPSNKVTEKGKDVELRCDPISGHTALYWYRQSLGQGLEFLIYFQGNSAPDKSGLPSDRFSAERTGGSVSTLTIQRTQQEDSAVYLCASSSGLAGDTDTQYFGPGTRLTVL.

In DNA, the CDR3 is TGCGCCAGCAGCTCACCTCCCGGGACCCGAAACTATGGCTACACCTTC. It is translated as CASSSPPGTRNYGYTF. J is TRBJ1-2 and V is TRBV5-1, with a tentative D call TRBD1 (5 bases). The germline V and J ends were trimmed by 3 bases and 2 bases, with 17 bases remaining between them. This CDR3 comprises 16 residues. The germline gives CDR1 SGHRS, CDR2 YFSETQ.

The chain joins TRBV10-3 to TRBJ1-2, with TRBD1 matching 10 bases. Per the germline V gene, CDR1 is ENHRY and CDR2 is SYGVKD. Trimming cost V 5 bases and J 6 bases; bases outside gene matches: 12. The CDR3 runs 16 residues. The DNA of the CDR3 is TGTGCCATCAGTCCCGACAGGGGGCGGGCGGCGAATGGCTACACCTTC. Its translation is CAISPDRGRAANGYTF.

The chain combines TRBV5-1 with TRBJ2-1; 7 nucleotides match TRBD2. The CDR3 sequence is 15 residues long. Per germline, CDR1 SGHRS and CDR2 YFSETQ. V lost 0 bases, J lost 2 bases, and 2 bases stayed unmatched. CDR3 bases: TGCGCCAGCAGCTTGGGAGCGGGGACCTACAATGAGCAGTTCTTC. This sequence encodes CASSLGAGTYNEQFF.